This T cell receptor (beta chain) was recovered during a study of shared clonotypes between healthy human individuals. In the case of this clone: The junction departs from the called germline gene at one end, perhaps through a read error.

Germline assignment: CDR1 SSHAT and CDR2 FNYEAQ (reference sequence). CDR3 length: 15 amino acids. In the naive CD8 group, cells lacked CD45RO and were positively selected for CCR7, so terminally differentiated effector memory CD45RA+ cells were left out. Assay: immunoSEQ multiplex PCR; the TCRdb copy retains only in-frame clones and omits some. The table includes 2 million to 2.5 million clones, less than 95% detected once. Sequenced material: naive CD8+ T cells sorted from blood. The V call is TRBV7-7, the J call TRBJ2-2; D perhaps matches TRBD1 (5 bases). The sequence derives from a man between 18 and 29 years old in good health. The DNA for the CDR3 is TGTGCTAGCAGCTGGGGCAGGGCGAACACCGGGGAGCTGTTTTTT. The encoded protein is CASSWGRANTGELFF. Supplemented by reference TRBV7-7 and TRBJ2-2, the full variable domain reads GAGVSQSPRYKVTKRGQDVTLRCDPISSHATLYWYQQALGQGPEFLTYFNYEAQPDKSGLPSDRFSAERPEGSISTLTIQRTEQRDSAMYRCASSWGRANTGELFFGEGSRLTVL.